Shown below are 31 T cell receptor beta chains from a single sample sequenced in a study of Ad26.COV2.S vaccination and SARS-CoV-2 variants (dated by TCRdb to the early 2020s). What this sample's treatment or condition label stands for: roughly 19 received Ad26.COV2.S at low or high dose, single or two shots; about 5 received placebo; per-sample allocation not given. For vaccine and placebo recipients, the sequenced repertoires came from samples collected on day 63 after the first injection. Receptor amplification or capture employed the immunoSEQ multiplex PCR assay. TCRdb carries this immuneACCESS record with in-frame sequences only. Its versions omit some clonotypes, under half of them owing to an unresolved V gene in the studies checked, with the rest unexplained. This sample holds 400,000 or so clones; 75% to 90% were observed only once. The ten most abundant clones make up approximately 3.7% of the sample.

This material consisted of peripheral blood, taken in a trial of Ad26.COV2.S vaccine versus placebo. Receptor source: a person aged 18 to 65 who received the Ad26.COV2.S COVID-19 vaccine or a placebo.

This clone was seen just once. This chain links TRBV3-1 (or the pseudogene TRBV3-2) with TRBJ1-2; D is ambiguous. The CDR3 covers 15 residues. V dropped 0 bases and J dropped 8 bases, with 16 bases sitting between them. Germline V gene lookup returns CDR1 LGHDT and CDR2 YNNKEL (reference sequence). CDR3 in amino acids: CASSQDRATRRGYTF. In DNA form, the CDR3 reads TGTGCCAGCAGCCAAGACCGGGCCACAAGGCGAGGCTACACCTTC.

This chain joins TRBV2 and TRBJ1-2; D perhaps matches TRBD1 (6 bases). There are 11 residues in the CDR3. V was pared by 8 bases and J by 10 bases, with 14 bases between. Germline loops: CDR1 SNHLY, CDR2 FYNNEI. The CDR3 region is CASLQGLPYTF. CDR3 DNA: TGTGCCAGCCTACAGGGACTCCCCTACACCTTC.

The rearrangement joins TRBV5-5 to TRBJ2-3; TRBD2 matches at 12 bases. The CDR3 length is 18 residues. The germline CDR1 and CDR2 sequences are SGHKS and YYEKEE (reference sequence). Trimming removed 0 bases from V and 3 bases from J; junction bases left unmatched: 8. CDR3 in amino acids: CASSLAASGGAGTDTQYF. In DNA form, the CDR3 reads TGTGCCAGCAGCTTGGCGGCTAGCGGGGGGGCCGGTACAGATACGCAGTATTTT.

CDR3 sequence (DNA): TGTGCCAGCAGTTTAGACAGGGTCTATGGCTACACCTTC. It codes for CASSLDRVYGYTF. The rearrangement uses TRBV6-5 and TRBJ1-2, with 7 bases identical to TRBD1. V gave up 4 bases and J gave up 4 bases; unmatched junction bases: 3. CDR1 and CDR2 from the germline V gene are MNHEY and SVGAGI. The CDR3 is 13 amino acids.

The chain's CDR3 is CASSQLNAEAFF. As DNA, the CDR3 is TGTGCCAGCAGCCAACTTAACGCTGAAGCTTTCTTT. The chain couples TRBV7-9 to TRBJ1-1; the D is unclear. Per the germline V gene, CDR1 is SEHNR and CDR2 is FQNEAQ (reference sequence). The ends were cut back, 5 bases at V and 6 bases at J, with 10 bases in the middle. The CDR3 extends over 12 amino acids.

CDR3 bases: TGTGCCAGCTGGTCGGGAGGATCACCCCTCCACTTT. Encoded protein: CASWSGGSPLHF. The chain couples TRBV11-2 to TRBJ1-6; no clear D gene. Germline V gene sequence: CDR1 SGHAT, CDR2 FQNNGV. The CDR3 length is 12 residues. V lost 8 bases, J lost 10 bases, and 12 bases lay in between.

CDR3 residues: CASSLTNTGELFF. Written as DNA, the CDR3 is TGCGCCAGCAGCTTGACGAACACCGGGGAGCTGTTTTTT. The genes are TRBV5-1 and TRBJ2-2, with D unclear. The germline V gene has CDR1 SGHRS and CDR2 YFSETQ. This CDR3 spans 13 amino acids. The V gene lost 1 base and the J gene lost 0 bases, with 1 base spanning the gap.

The chain employs TRBV10-3 and TRBJ2-3; 7 nucleotides align to TRBD2. Germline V CDR1 and CDR2: ENHRY, SYGVKD. V trimming: 11 bases; J trimming: 0 bases; junction bases outside the gene matches: 8. The CDR3 has 14 residues. CDR3 sequence reads: CASTLAASTDTQYF. CDR3 in DNA: TGTGCCTCAACCCTAGCGGCTAGCACAGATACGCAGTATTTT.

This chain connects TRBV4-1 to TRBJ1-4; no clear D gene. V lost 5 bases and J lost 0, with 7 bases in between. Germline V gene sequence: CDR1 MGHRA, CDR2 YSYEKL. The CDR3 has 14 residues. DNA for the CDR3: TGCGCCAGCAGCGCCATTTCAACTAATGAAAAACTGTTTTTT. Its translation is CASSAISTNEKLFF.

V gene TRBV5-6 combines with J gene TRBJ1-4, with no clear D. From germline, CDR1 is SGHDT and CDR2 YYEEEE. The CDR3 has 16 amino acids. Trimming pared 4 bases from V and 1 base from J, leaving 14 bases between. CDR3 amino acids: CASSPWTLRTNEKLFF. The CDR3 nucleotides read TGTGCCAGCAGCCCTTGGACGCTAAGAACTAATGAAAAACTGTTTTTT.

The rearrangement uses TRBV19 and TRBJ2-3, with D tentatively TRBD1 (6 bases). The CDR3 is 13 residues long. V lost 6 bases and J lost 10, with 17 bases in between. Germline-derived CDR1 and CDR2 are LNHDA and SQIVND (reference sequence). Here the CDR3 reads CASSQNREDAQYF. The CDR3 DNA reads as TGTGCCAGTAGCCAGAACAGGGAAGACGCGCAGTATTTT.

This chain connects TRBV6-5 to TRBJ2-7; weak D call: TRBD2 (6 bases). CDR1 MNHEY and CDR2 SVGAGI come from the germline V gene. The CDR3 is 14 amino acids. V was pared by 2 bases and J by 4 bases, with 12 bases between. CDR3 region: CASSYATSRYEQYF. The CDR3 nucleotides read TGTGCCAGCAGTTACGCTACTAGCCGTTACGAGCAGTACTTC.

This clone appeared a single time. The rearrangement uses TRBV4-2 and TRBJ2-2, with D unclear. The CDR3 extends over 14 amino acids. Germline V gene lookup returns CDR1 LGHNA and CDR2 YNFKEQ. Trimming took off 0 bases at V and 6 bases at J, with 8 bases between the two ends. The CDR3, as DNA: TGTGCCAGCAGCCAAGATAGGGCGTCCGGGGAGCTGTTTTTT. It specifies CASSQDRASGELFF.

The chain links TRBV15 to TRBJ1-2, with D hard to call. Trimming took off 0 bases at V and 2 bases at J, with 4 bases between the two ends. The CDR3 has 13 residues. The germline gives CDR1 LNHNV, CDR2 YYDKDF (reference sequence). The CDR3 region is CATSRDQNYGYTF. The CDR3, as DNA: TGTGCCACCAGCAGAGACCAGAACTATGGCTACACCTTC.

Comment on this clone: The junction departs from the called germline gene at one end, perhaps through a read error. The chain is built from TRBV7-7 and TRBJ1-4; D is uncertain. Per germline, CDR1 SSHAT and CDR2 FNYEAQ (reference sequence). This CDR3 contains 15 residues. The CDR3 DNA follows: TGTGCTAGCAGCCTCTCGGCGGGGACTAATGAAAAACTGTTTTTT. It codes for CASSLSAGTNEKLFF.

J is TRBJ1-5 and V is TRBV10-2; tentative D call: TRBD1 (5 bases). V shed 3 bases and J shed 4 bases, with 7 bases lying between them. Germline V CDR1 and CDR2: WSHSY, SAAADI. CDR3 size: 13 residues. CDR3 region: CASSDDRNQPQHF. The CDR3 region has the DNA TGCGCCAGCAGTGATGACAGAAATCAGCCCCAGCATTTT.

This clone was observed once. The V call is TRBV3-1 (or the pseudogene TRBV3-2), the J call TRBJ1-2; no clear D. In germline, CDR1 is LGHDT, CDR2 YNNKEL (reference sequence). The CDR3 consists of 15 residues. V lost 1 base to trimming and J lost 0 bases, with 9 bases between them. CDR3 residues: CASSQVGQPNYGYTF. CDR3 nucleotides: TGTGCCAGCAGCCAAGTGGGCCAGCCTAACTATGGCTACACCTTC.

This chain uses TRBV10-3 with TRBJ2-7; weak D call: TRBD1 (6 bases). The CDR3 covers 14 residues. CDR1 ENHRY and CDR2 SYGVKD come from the germline V gene. The ends were cut back, 10 bases at V and 6 bases at J, with 22 bases in the middle. The CDR3 DNA sequence: TGTGCCACAGCGAACAGGGTGGACTCTGGCGAGCAGTACTTC. The encoded protein is CATANRVDSGEQYF.

The chain carries TRBV7-2 and TRBJ2-3; maybe TRBD1 (6 bases). Germline V gene data show CDR1 as SGHTA and CDR2 as FQGNSA. Trimming shortened V by 2 bases and J by 1 base, and 10 bases separated the two germline ends. The CDR3 contains 15 residues. The CDR3 sequence: CASSLKTGRTDTQYF. As DNA, the CDR3 is TGTGCCAGCAGCTTAAAGACAGGTCGCACAGATACGCAGTATTTT. Complete variable domain (other parts from reference TRBV7-2 and TRBJ2-3): GAGVSQSPSNKVTEKGKDVELRCDPISGHTALYWYRQSLGQGLEFLIYFQGNSAPDKSGLPSDRFSAERTGGSVSTLTIQRTQQEDSAVYLCASSLKTGRTDTQYFGPGTRLTVL.

The chain carries TRBV3-1 (or the pseudogene TRBV3-2) and TRBJ1-1; the D is unclear. Trimming cost V 2 bases and J 1 base, with 14 bases left between them. The CDR3 extends over 16 amino acids. From germline, CDR1 is LGHDT and CDR2 YNNKEL (reference sequence). Here the CDR3 DNA reads TGTGCCAGCAGCCAATACGGCGGCAGGCAGAACACTGAAGCTTTCTTT. Protein sequence: CASSQYGGRQNTEAFF.

The chain employs TRBV12-3 or TRBV12-4 and TRBJ1-6; D not resolved. Trimming took 5 bases from V and 10 from J, leaving 12 bases between them. CDR3 length: 13 amino acids. CDR3: CASSREVFSPLHF. DNA of the CDR3: TGTGCCAGCAGTCGAGAGGTGTTCTCACCCCTCCACTTT.

The chain combines TRBV27 with TRBJ2-7, with 9 bases identical to TRBD1. The CDR3 runs 18 residues. Per germline, CDR1 MNHEY and CDR2 SMNVEV (reference sequence). The trim removed 4 bases at V and 3 bases at J, leaving 16 bases unmatched. In DNA, the CDR3 is TGTGCCAGCAGTTCCTTTTCCCTTACTGGACAGGGGATCTACGAGCAGTACTTC. It translates to CASSSFSLTGQGIYEQYF.

V gene TRBV5-5 combines with J gene TRBJ2-7, with a tentative D call TRBD1 (5 bases). The CDR3 runs to 13 residues. CDR1 and CDR2 (germline): SGHKS, YYEKEE (reference sequence). V gave up 4 bases and J gave up 0 bases, with 8 bases separating them. The chain's CDR3 is CASSATVSYEQYF. CDR3 bases: TGTGCCAGCAGCGCGACAGTCTCCTACGAGCAGTACTTC.

The genes are TRBV6-5 and TRBJ2-2; 8 bases map to TRBD2. Germline V gene sequence: CDR1 MNHEY, CDR2 SVGAGI. This CDR3 is built from 13 residues. With 11 bases clipped from V and 4 bases from J, the junction kept 6 bases outside the gene matches. The CDR3 is CASSGGVTGELFF. The DNA for the CDR3 is TGTGCCTCCTCGGGGGGGGTCACCGGGGAGCTGTTTTTT.

This clone was recorded a few times. The rearrangement uses TRBV14 and TRBJ1-6; TRBD1 might be the D (5 bases). The CDR3 consists of 13 residues. The ends were cut back, 4 bases at V and 7 bases at J, with 8 bases in the middle. Germline V lookup: CDR1 SGHDN, CDR2 FVKESK. Here the CDR3 reads CASSRDGNSPLHF. In DNA form, the CDR3 reads TGTGCCAGCAGCCGGGACGGCAATTCACCCCTCCACTTT.

The CDR3 reads CASSPRHMDGDGYTF. The CDR3 nucleotides are TGCGCCAGCAGCCCTCGACATATGGACGGGGATGGCTACACCTTC. This chain links TRBV4-3 with TRBJ1-2; no reliable D call. CDR1 is LGHNA and CDR2 is YSLEER in the germline V gene. There are 15 residues in the CDR3. With 4 bases removed from V and 6 bases from J, the gap between germline ends came to 18 bases.

The rearrangement links TRBV6-6 to TRBJ1-6, with D tentatively TRBD1 (5 bases). Germline lookup yields CDR1 MNHNY and CDR2 SVGAGI (reference sequence). V was trimmed by 0 bases and J by 9 bases, leaving 15 bases between them. This CDR3 is 16 amino acids long. CDR3 region: CASSYSSAGSSSPLHF. CDR3 nucleotides: TGTGCCAGCAGTTACTCGAGTGCAGGGAGCAGTTCACCCCTCCACTTT.

This clone came up once. The V call is TRBV29-1, the J call TRBJ1-4; D is ambiguous. Germline V gives CDR1 SQVTM, CDR2 ANQGSEA. The CDR3 length is 13 residues. Trimming removed 3 bases from V and 8 bases from J, with 13 bases in between. DNA of the CDR3: TGCAGCGTTGAGTACCCAGGTCAAGAAAAACTGTTTTTT. Translated, it gives CSVEYPGQEKLFF.

The V gene is TRBV7-9, the J gene TRBJ2-7; the D is unclear. Germline CDR1 SEHNR, CDR2 FQNEAQ (reference sequence). V was trimmed by 7 bases and J by 1 base, leaving 11 bases between them. This CDR3 is built from 13 residues. The CDR3 protein is CASTPLGSYEQYF. The CDR3, as DNA: TGTGCCAGCACCCCTTTAGGGTCCTACGAGCAGTACTTC. The full variable domain, with the rest looked up from reference TRBV7-9 and TRBJ2-7, is DTGVSQNPRHKITKRGQNVTFRCDPISEHNRLYWYRQTLGQGPEFLTYFQNEAQLEKSRLLSDRFSAERPKGSFSTLEIQRTEQGDSAMYLCASTPLGSYEQYFGPGTRLTVT.

The chain employs TRBV25-1 and TRBJ2-5, with TRBD1 matching 8 bases. Trimming took 3 bases from V and 5 from J; bases not matched to a gene: 14. The CDR3 has 17 amino acids. The germline CDR1 and CDR2 sequences are MGHDK and SYGVNS. The CDR3, as DNA: TGTGCCAGCAGTGACCCACGCAGGGGGCCCCTCAGGGAGACCCAGTACTTC. Translation gives CASSDPRRGPLRETQYF.

The chain employs TRBV7-2 and TRBJ2-3; possibly TRBD2 for D (7 bases). Germline V CDR1 and CDR2: SGHTA, FQGNSA. The CDR3 loop spans 18 amino acids. Trimming shortened V by 3 bases and J by 11 bases, and 30 bases separated the two germline ends. In DNA form, the CDR3 reads TGTGCCAGCAGCTTGCCAGGCCCGGGGGGCCGAGTTGCAGTAGAGCAGTATTTT. This encodes CASSLPGPGGRVAVEQYF. The full variable domain, with the rest looked up from reference TRBV7-2 and TRBJ2-3, is GAGVSQSPSNKVTEKGKDVELRCDPISGHTALYWYRQSLGQGLEFLIYFQGNSAPDKSGLPSDRFSAERTGGSVSTLTIQRTQQEDSAVYLCASSLPGPGGRVAVEQYFGPGTRLTVL.